This passage covers 26 T cell receptor beta chains from one sample sequenced in a study of Ad26.COV2.S vaccination and SARS-CoV-2 variants. Generated by immunoSEQ multiplex PCR, the TCRdb table keeps only in-frame clones and is missing some. This table holds about 350,000 clones, around 89% found once. Treatment: 15 to 20 received Ad26.COV2.S at low or high dose, single or two shots; 5 received placebo; per-sample allocation not given. Sampling occurred on day 63 after the first vaccine or placebo injection. Sequences were derived from peripheral blood, sampled in a trial of Ad26.COV2.S vaccine versus placebo. The receptor set was obtained from a person aged 18-60 years who received the Ad26.COV2.S COVID-19 vaccine or a placebo.

The chain recombines TRBV2 with TRBJ2-7, with D possibly TRBD2 on 6 matching bases. Germline-derived CDR1 and CDR2 are SNHLY and FYNNEI. With 7 bases removed from V and 3 bases from J, the gap between germline ends came to 13 bases. The CDR3 consists of 13 residues. The CDR3 region has the DNA TGTGCCAGCAATTTTAGACTAGACTACGAGCAGTACTTC. It is translated as CASNFRLDYEQYF. The full variable domain, rest sourced from reference TRBV2 and TRBJ2-7, is EPEVTQTPSHQVTQMGQEVILRCVPISNHLYFYWYRQILGQKVEFLVSFYNNEISEKSEIFDDQFSVERPDGSNFTLKIRSTKLEDSAMYFCASNFRLDYEQYFGPGTRLTVT.

The V call is TRBV28, the J call TRBJ2-3; tentatively, D is TRBD2 (7 bases). CDR3 size: 15 residues. V was cut by 5 bases and J by 4 bases, with 16 bases left in between. From germline, CDR1 is MDHEN and CDR2 SYDVKM. CDR3: CASSASGGAADTQYF. CDR3 bases: TGTGCCAGCAGTGCTAGTGGGGGGGCTGCAGATACGCAGTATTTT.

This chain links TRBV28 with TRBJ2-3, with D perhaps TRBD2 (6 bases). This CDR3 comprises 16 residues. Germline loops: CDR1 MDHEN, CDR2 SYDVKM. V was pared by 3 bases and J by 4 bases, with 17 bases between. CDR3 nucleotides: TGTGCCAGCAGTTTCAGCCCGGGACGGGGGTCAGATACGCAGTATTTT. Its protein product is CASSFSPGRGSDTQYF.

The V call is TRBV6-5, the J call TRBJ1-1, with 9 bases lining up with TRBD1. The germline V gene has CDR1 MNHEY and CDR2 SVGAGI. After removal of 6 bases from V and 0 bases from J, the junction contained 2 bases not matched to a gene. The CDR3 is 14 amino acids. CDR3 region: CASRRTGVNTEAFF. The CDR3 bases are TGTGCCAGCAGAAGGACAGGGGTGAACACTGAAGCTTTCTTT.

V and J are TRBV5-1 and TRBJ1-4, with no clear D. In germline, CDR1 is SGHRS, CDR2 YFSETQ. V was trimmed by 0 bases and J by 6 bases, leaving 9 bases between them. The length of the CDR3 is 14 residues. The CDR3, as DNA: TGCGCCAGCAGCTTGGACGGGATTGATGAAAAACTGTTTTTT. Amino acid sequence: CASSLDGIDEKLFF.

The chain joins TRBV5-1 to TRBJ2-7; TRBD1 matches 8 bases. This CDR3 spans 15 amino acids. Unmatched junction bases numbered 6, after V lost 4 bases and J lost 0 bases. The germline gives CDR1 SGHRS, CDR2 YFSETQ. DNA for the CDR3: TGCGCCAGCAGCGCCGGACAGGGAAACTCCTACGAGCAGTACTTC. It is translated as CASSAGQGNSYEQYF.

The chain joins TRBV30 to TRBJ1-1; weak D call: TRBD1 (6 bases). From germline, CDR1 is GTSNPN and CDR2 SVGIG (reference sequence). The CDR3 sequence is 19 residues long. V lost 0 bases and J lost 0, with 23 bases in between. DNA of the CDR3: TGTGCCTGGAGTGTACTTGGGGGGCGGTCTAGAAACATGAACACTGAAGCTTTCTTT. Amino acids: CAWSVLGGRSRNMNTEAFF.

This clone appeared once. This chain connects TRBV24-1 to TRBJ2-7; D ambiguous. Germline assignment: CDR1 KGHDR and CDR2 SFDVKD. V lost 12 bases to trimming and J lost 4 bases, with 24 bases between them. This CDR3 is 15 amino acids long. CDR3 sequence (DNA): TGTGCCGCACGGCCGGGCTCAAACCTCTCTTACGAGCAGTACTTC. Residues: CAARPGSNLSYEQYF.

The chain links TRBV6-4 to TRBJ1-2; D is perhaps TRBD1 (6 bases). The CDR3 totals 14 residues. Trimming cost V 4 bases and J 7 bases, with 16 bases left between them. Germline V gene data show CDR1 as MRHNA and CDR2 as SNTAGT. The CDR3 sequence: CASSAQTGGGGYTF. Here the CDR3 DNA reads TGTGCCAGCAGTGCTCAGACAGGCGGGGGTGGCTACACCTTC.

The chain links TRBV5-1 to TRBJ2-7; TRBD1 might be the D (7 bases). CDR1 and CDR2 (germline): SGHRS, YFSETQ. Trimming stripped 0 bases from V and 2 bases from J, with 12 bases between. This CDR3 is built from 15 residues. CDR3 bases: TGCGCCAGCAGCTTGGTAGGGGGGACAGCCTACGAGCAGTACTTC. It encodes CASSLVGGTAYEQYF.

This clone has a handful of counts. J is TRBJ2-7 and V is TRBV6-2 or TRBV6-3; D is ambiguous. Germline V lookup: CDR1 MNHEY, CDR2 SVGEGT. The V end lost 0 bases, the J end lost 4 bases, and 10 bases lay between the germline ends. The CDR3 totals 14 residues. In DNA form, the CDR3 reads TGTGCCAGCAGTTACTCTGGATATTGGTACGAGCAGTACTTC. It encodes CASSYSGYWYEQYF.

The CDR3 DNA follows: TGCAGCGTTGGGAGGGATGGGGTCACTGAAGCTTTCTTT. This translates into CSVGRDGVTEAFF. The chain links TRBV29-1 to TRBJ1-1, with D uncertain. This CDR3 contains 13 residues. V lost 4 bases and J 4 bases, leaving 13 bases between the germline ends. Looked up from germline, CDR1 is SQVTM and CDR2 is ANQGSEA.

This clone was counted a single time. The CDR3 region has the DNA TGTGCCAGCAGGCTTTTGGATGAGCAGTTCTTC. It specifies CASRLLDEQFF. The chain joins TRBV5-4 to TRBJ2-1; D is unresolved. This CDR3 region has 11 residues. Germline V CDR1 and CDR2: SGHNT, YYREEE (reference sequence). Trimming took 5 bases from V and 8 from J, leaving 8 bases between them.

Here the CDR3 reads CASRTASGNTGELFF. The CDR3 nucleotides read TGTGCCAGCCGGACGGCTAGCGGAAACACCGGGGAGCTGTTTTTT. V and J are TRBV7-9 and TRBJ2-2; 7 bases are a match to TRBD2. Per the germline V gene, CDR1 is SEHNR and CDR2 is FQNEAQ (reference sequence). CDR3 size: 15 residues. Losses at the gene ends were 8 bases for V and 2 bases for J; bases not matched to a gene: 8.

The CDR3 sequence is CATSRDTSGSRSYEQYF. In nucleotides, the CDR3 is TGTGCCACCAGCAGAGATACTAGCGGGAGTCGCTCCTACGAGCAGTACTTC. The V and J genes are TRBV15 and TRBJ2-7; 11 bases align to TRBD2. Germline V gene lookup returns CDR1 LNHNV and CDR2 YYDKDF (reference sequence). This CDR3 comprises 17 residues. With 0 bases clipped from V and 0 bases from J, the junction kept 4 bases outside the gene matches.

This chain links TRBV30 with TRBJ2-3, with D perhaps matching TRBD1 (5 bases). V was pared by 5 bases and J by 0 bases, with 9 bases between. The germline gives CDR1 GTSNPN, CDR2 SVGIG (reference sequence). This CDR3 region has 13 residues. The CDR3 protein is CAWARASTDTQYF. The CDR3, as DNA: TGTGCCTGGGCCAGGGCCAGCACAGATACGCAGTATTTT. The complete variable domain, with remaining parts taken from reference TRBV30 and TRBJ2-3, reads SQTIHQWPATLVQPVGSPLSLECTVEGTSNPNLYWYRQAAGRGLQLLFYSVGIGQISSEVPQNLSASRPQDRQFILSSKKLLLSDSGFYLCAWARASTDTQYFGPGTRLTVL.

The gene calls are TRBV30 and TRBJ2-7; weak D call: TRBD1 (5 bases). The ends were cut back, 0 bases at V and 3 bases at J, with 12 bases in the middle. Germline CDR1 and CDR2: GTSNPN and SVGIG (reference sequence). This CDR3 is built from 14 residues. CDR3: CAWSVGRQYYEQYF. In DNA, the CDR3 is TGTGCCTGGAGTGTGGGTCGACAGTACTACGAGCAGTACTTC.

The chain links TRBV7-3 to TRBJ2-5; TRBD1 matches at 7 bases. V lost 2 bases and J lost 1; bases outside the gene matches: 4. Germline V lookup: CDR1 SGHTA, CDR2 FQGTGA. The CDR3 runs 15 residues. The CDR3, as DNA: TGTGCCAGCAGCTTATACAGGGGATCCCAAGAGACCCAGTACTTC. Its protein product is CASSLYRGSQETQYF.

The chain has TRBV11-2 and TRBJ1-1, with D unresolved. The V end lost 1 base, the J end lost 0 bases, and 9 bases lay between the germline ends. The CDR3 extends over 15 amino acids. CDR1 is SGHAT, CDR2 FQNNGV, per germline. For the CDR3, the DNA is TGTGCCAGCAGCTTAGTGGGCAGAATGAACACTGAAGCTTTCTTT. It specifies CASSLVGRMNTEAFF.

This sequence joins TRBV5-1 and TRBJ2-1, with a weak D call TRBD1 (6 bases). The CDR3 loop spans 14 amino acids. Trimming stripped 5 bases from V and 8 bases from J, with 17 bases between. Per germline, CDR1 SGHRS and CDR2 YFSETQ. The CDR3 is CASRITQGRYEQFF. Here the CDR3 DNA reads TGCGCCAGCAGAATCACTCAGGGGAGATATGAGCAGTTCTTC.

Written as DNA, the CDR3 is TGTGCCAGCAGTAAGGGACAGACGAACACCGGGGAGCTGTTTTTT. Encoded protein: CASSKGQTNTGELFF. The genes are TRBV2 and TRBJ2-2; 7 positions agree with TRBD1. After removal of 5 bases from V and 0 bases from J, the junction contained 3 bases not matched to a gene. This CDR3 contains 15 residues. Germline lookup yields CDR1 SNHLY and CDR2 FYNNEI.

This sequence joins TRBV10-3 and TRBJ1-4, with D hard to call. Trimming took 3 bases from V and 3 from J, leaving 8 bases between them. CDR3 size: 14 residues. Per the germline V gene, CDR1 is ENHRY and CDR2 is SYGVKD. The CDR3, as DNA: TGTGCCATCAGTGATGACAAAGCTAATGAAAAACTGTTTTTT. Amino acids: CAISDDKANEKLFF.

V is TRBV11-2 and J is TRBJ2-2, with D uncertain. Trimming left V 4 bases short and J 7 bases short, with 10 bases between. Germline V gene lookup returns CDR1 SGHAT and CDR2 FQNNGV. This CDR3 region has 13 residues. CDR3 nucleotide sequence: TGTGCCAGCAGCTCCCAGGCGGTCGGGGAGCTGTTTTTT. It is translated as CASSSQAVGELFF.

The chain links TRBV19 to TRBJ2-7, with D perhaps being TRBD1 or TRBD2 (5 bases each). Germline V CDR1 and CDR2: LNHDA, SQIVND (reference sequence). The CDR3 has 13 amino acids. Trimming left V 3 bases short and J 6 bases short, with 12 bases between. CDR3 coding DNA: TGTGCCAGTAGTATTGTACCGGGGCGCGAGCAGTACTTC. The encoded protein is CASSIVPGREQYF. Using reference TRBV19 and TRBJ2-7 for the parts outside the CDR3, the full variable domain is DGGITQSPKYLFRKEGQNVTLSCEQNLNHDAMYWYRQDPGQGLRLIYYSQIVNDFQKGDIAEGYSVSREKKESFPLTVTSAQKNPTAFYLCASSIVPGREQYFGPGTRLTVT.

V is TRBV29-1 and J is TRBJ2-7; TRBD2 aligns across 10 bases. V dropped 3 bases and J dropped 6; count of bases not matched to a gene: 14. The germline V gene encodes CDR1 SQVTM and CDR2 ANQGSEA. The CDR3 is 16 residues long. Here the CDR3 DNA reads TGCAGCGTTGATGGGACGCGTAGCGGGGGGACTGGCGAGCAGTACTTC. It encodes CSVDGTRSGGTGEQYF.

This rearrangement joins TRBV5-4 to TRBJ2-1; D is ambiguous. Germline V gives CDR1 SGHNT, CDR2 YYREEE (reference sequence). CDR3 length equals 13 residues. V lost 3 bases and J 6 bases, leaving 10 bases between the germline ends. The CDR3, as DNA: TGTGCCAGCAGCTCTCCGACAAGCAATGAGCAGTTCTTC. Translation: CASSSPTSNEQFF.